Below are 27 T cell receptor beta chains sequenced from a single sample in a study of blood T cell repertoires in COVID-19 (dated by TCRdb to the early 2020s). The library was built by means of the immunoSEQ multiplex PCR assay. The table comes from immuneACCESS by way of TCRdb, which keeps in-frame sequences with V and J called. Part of the clones is missing from these tables; in studies checked, under half for an unresolved V gene and the rest for unknown reasons. In all, the sample holds about 280,000 clones, and around 85% of those were seen once. Roughly 2.6% of the sample is taken by the ten largest. Sequencing used PBMCs or T cells enriched from blood (not recorded which). The receptors stem from a woman in her forties or fifties who had recovered from COVID-19.

This chain joins TRBV10-3 and TRBJ1-6; D possibly corresponds to TRBD1 (6 bases). Germline V gives CDR1 ENHRY, CDR2 SYGVKD. V gave up 6 bases and J gave up 6 bases, with 9 bases separating them. This CDR3 contains 13 residues. CDR3 protein: CAISQGFNSPLHF. The CDR3 nucleotides are TGTGCCATCAGCCAGGGGTTTAATTCACCCCTCCACTTT.

The rearrangement joins TRBV28 to TRBJ1-5; 12 nucleotides line up with TRBD1. V lost 7 bases and J lost 7; bases outside the gene matches: 5. The CDR3 has 14 amino acids. The V gene's germline CDR1 is MDHEN and CDR2 SYDVKM. The CDR3 nucleotides are TGTGCCAGCAAAGGTGGGACAGGGGGCCAGCCCCAGCATTTT. Translated: CASKGGTGGQPQHF.

The chain links TRBV7-9 to TRBJ1-1; a weak D match, TRBD1 (5 bases). The CDR3 spans 15 residues. Germline V gives CDR1 SEHNR, CDR2 FQNEAQ (reference sequence). V lost 1 base and J 4 bases, leaving 13 bases between the germline ends. CDR3 sequence reads: CASSLEGRVATEAFF. The CDR3, as DNA: TGTGCCAGCAGCTTAGAGGGCAGGGTGGCCACTGAAGCTTTCTTT. Based on the CDR3 plus reference TRBV7-9 and TRBJ1-1, the full variable domain is DTGVSQNPRHKITKRGQNVTFRCDPISEHNRLYWYRQTLGQGPEFLTYFQNEAQLEKSRLLSDRFSAERPKGSFSTLEIQRTEQGDSAMYLCASSLEGRVATEAFFGQGTRLTVV.

The genes are TRBV28 and TRBJ2-5, with D possibly matching TRBD2 (5 bases). V was trimmed by 3 bases and J by 5 bases, leaving 10 bases between them. The CDR3 is 13 amino acids. Germline V gene sequence: CDR1 MDHEN, CDR2 SYDVKM. The CDR3 bases are TGTGCCAGCAGTTTTACCTGGACTGAGACCCAGTACTTC. Protein product: CASSFTWTETQYF.

The chain joins TRBV10-3 to TRBJ1-4, with TRBD1 identical over 7 bases. This CDR3 contains 16 residues. The V segment lost 6 bases and the J segment 5 bases; nucleotides outside the gene matches: 12. CDR1 is ENHRY, CDR2 SYGVKD, per germline. The CDR3 sequence: CAISDTRQGSNEKLFF. Here the CDR3 DNA reads TGTGCCATCAGCGACACGCGACAGGGATCGAATGAAAAACTGTTTTTT.

The chain couples TRBV28 to TRBJ2-5; D unresolved. The CDR3 covers 11 residues. Germline CDR1 reads MDHEN; CDR2 reads SYDVKM. Trimming took off 2 bases at V and 4 bases at J, with 2 bases between the two ends. CDR3 region: CASSLRETQYF. In nucleotides, the CDR3 is TGTGCCAGCAGTTTACGAGAGACCCAGTACTTC.

This chain links TRBV7-2 with TRBJ1-6; 7 positions match TRBD1. In germline, CDR1 is SGHTA, CDR2 FQGNSA. This CDR3 region has 14 residues. V gave up 6 bases and J gave up 6 bases; unmatched junction bases: 5. CDR3 amino acids: CASSVDRINSPLHF. The CDR3 DNA is TGTGCCAGCAGTGTGGACAGGATTAATTCACCCCTCCACTTT.

The chain uses TRBV2 and TRBJ2-1; D is possibly TRBD1 (5 bases). Trimming removed 7 bases at V and 0 bases at J, with 13 bases between. The CDR3 loop spans 15 amino acids. Germline CDR1 and CDR2: SNHLY and FYNNEI. The CDR3 DNA follows: TGTGCCAGCAACCCGGACACGGGCTCCTACAATGAGCAGTTCTTC. It encodes CASNPDTGSYNEQFF.

This chain links TRBV4-1 with TRBJ2-1; TRBD2 matches 9 bases. Looked up from germline, CDR1 is MGHRA and CDR2 is YSYEKL. Unmatched junction bases numbered 16, after V lost 4 bases and J lost 6 bases. The length of the CDR3 is 18 residues. The CDR3 region is CASSRTITRGGPGNEQFF. The CDR3 DNA reads as TGCGCCAGCAGCCGGACTATCACGCGGGGGGGGCCAGGCAATGAGCAGTTCTTC.

The chain couples TRBV19 to TRBJ1-1, with TRBD1 as a possible D gene (5 bases). Germline CDR1 LNHDA, CDR2 SQIVND (reference sequence). Deletions cut 6 bases from V and 0 bases from J, with 11 bases between. The CDR3 is 14 residues long. CDR3 coding DNA: TGTGCCAGTAGAATCGGGACTTTGAACACTGAAGCTTTCTTT. This encodes CASRIGTLNTEAFF.

V usage is TRBV11-2 and J usage is TRBJ1-6, with a tentative D call TRBD1 (5 bases). The CDR3 is made up of 15 amino acids. Trimming shortened V by 5 bases and J by 4 bases, and 12 bases separated the two germline ends. CDR1 and CDR2 (germline): SGHAT, FQNNGV. Here the CDR3 DNA reads TGTGCCAGCAGCCGTTCCCAGGGTTATAATTCACCCCTCCACTTT. Its protein is CASSRSQGYNSPLHF.

This clone has a single count. The gene calls are TRBV6-2 or TRBV6-3 and TRBJ2-7; 8 nucleotides agree with TRBD2. The ends lost 6 bases at V and 5 bases at J; junction bases unmatched: 9. The CDR3 runs to 14 residues. The germline gives CDR1 MNHEY, CDR2 SVGEGT. The CDR3 loop reads CASSRAGTRDEQYF. CDR3 nucleotide sequence: TGTGCCAGCAGCCGAGCCGGGACTAGGGACGAGCAGTACTTC.

The chain couples TRBV11-3 to TRBJ1-1; D gene ambiguous. This CDR3 contains 13 residues. The V gene lost 0 bases and the J gene lost 2 bases, with 4 bases spanning the gap. Germline assignment: CDR1 SGHNT and CDR2 YENEEA. CDR3: CASSLDPNTEAFF. The CDR3 DNA reads TGTGCCAGCAGCTTAGATCCTAACACTGAAGCTTTCTTT.

The J gene is TRBJ1-1, the V gene TRBV2; 7 bases align to TRBD1. This CDR3 has 14 amino acids. Germline CDR1 is SNHLY and CDR2 is FYNNEI. After removal of 7 bases from V and 2 bases from J, the junction contained 7 bases not matched to a gene. The DNA of the CDR3 is TGTGCCAGCACGGCGGGACAGAGAAACACTGAAGCTTTCTTT. Translation: CASTAGQRNTEAFF.

V and J are TRBV5-1 and TRBJ1-6, with a possible D match to TRBD1 (5 bases). The CDR3 extends over 16 amino acids. Deletions cut 0 bases from V and 6 bases from J, with 13 bases between. CDR1 is SGHRS and CDR2 is YFSETQ in the germline V gene. CDR3 nucleotides: TGCGCCAGCAGCTTGGTCGGAGGGGAGGGTAATTCACCCCTCCACTTT. It specifies CASSLVGGEGNSPLHF.

The J gene is TRBJ2-7, the V gene TRBV29-1; tentatively, D is TRBD1 (6 bases). Between the trimmed V and J ends, which lost 4 bases and 0 bases, there was a span of 7 bases. The CDR3 consists of 12 residues. Per the germline V gene, CDR1 is SQVTM and CDR2 is ANQGSEA. The CDR3 coding sequence is TGCAGCGTTGGGGACACCTCCTACGAGCAGTACTTC. Translating gives CSVGDTSYEQYF.

The V gene is TRBV19, the J gene TRBJ2-1; TRBD2 aligns across 9 bases. The J segment lost 1 base and the V segment lost 3 bases, leaving 1 base of the junction unmatched. This CDR3 contains 15 residues. Germline assignment: CDR1 LNHDA and CDR2 SQIVND (reference sequence). This CDR3 is CASSMREGSYNEQFF. CDR3 bases: TGTGCCAGTAGTATGCGGGAGGGTTCCTACAATGAGCAGTTCTTC.

This clone was observed a few times. Additional DNA sequences in this sample encode the identical CDR3. The chain couples TRBV4-2 to TRBJ1-5, with TRBD1 as a possible D gene (5 bases). V lost 0 bases and J 6 bases, leaving 6 bases between the germline ends. Germline loops: CDR1 LGHNA, CDR2 YNFKEQ. This CDR3 contains 13 residues. CDR3 in DNA: TGTGCCAGCAGCCAAGATCAGGGTCAGCCCCAGCATTTT. This encodes CASSQDQGQPQHF.

The genes are TRBV3-1 (or the pseudogene TRBV3-2) and TRBJ2-5; unclear D gene. The CDR3 loop spans 12 amino acids. Trimming removed 4 bases at V and 0 bases at J, with 3 bases between. The V gene's germline CDR1 is LGHDT and CDR2 YNNKEL (reference sequence). The CDR3 DNA sequence: TGTGCCAGCAGCCTCTACCAAGAGACCCAGTACTTC. Its translation: CASSLYQETQYF.

The J gene is TRBJ2-7, the V gene TRBV28, with TRBD1 matching 10 bases. The CDR3 runs 14 residues. V dropped 6 bases and J dropped 2; count of bases not matched to a gene: 4. CDR1 MDHEN and CDR2 SYDVKM come from the germline V gene. Here the CDR3 DNA reads TGTGCCAGCAGGGCCGGGACAGGGGCCTACGAGCAGTACTTC. Amino acid sequence: CASRAGTGAYEQYF.

This chain links TRBV11-2 with TRBJ1-2; 7 bases agree with TRBD1. CDR1 is SGHAT, CDR2 FQNNGV, per germline. V lost 0 bases to trimming and J lost 2 bases; unmatched junction nucleotides: 0. This CDR3 is 14 amino acids long. CDR3 amino acids: CASSLDRGNYGYTF. Here the CDR3 DNA reads TGTGCCAGCAGCTTAGACAGGGGGAACTATGGCTACACCTTC.

The chain couples TRBV9 to TRBJ2-5, with 9 bases matching TRBD2. V was pared by 6 bases and J by 1 base, with 4 bases of the junction left unmatched. The CDR3 has 14 residues. Germline V gene lookup returns CDR1 SGDLS and CDR2 YYNGEE. CDR3 sequence reads: CASNPGLAQETQYF. The CDR3 DNA follows: TGTGCCAGCAACCCGGGACTAGCCCAAGAGACCCAGTACTTC.

The chain is built from TRBV20-1 and TRBJ2-2; 10 bases are shared with TRBD2. After removal of 3 bases from V and 3 bases from J, the junction contained 4 bases not matched to a gene. Per the germline V gene, CDR1 is DFQATT and CDR2 is SNEGSKA (reference sequence). The CDR3 covers 15 residues. CDR3: CSASGLAEDTGELFF. The CDR3 nucleotides read TGCAGTGCTAGTGGACTAGCGGAAGACACCGGGGAGCTGTTTTTT.

The rearrangement uses TRBV19 and TRBJ2-7, with D unresolved. The CDR3 length is 14 residues. Germline lookup yields CDR1 LNHDA and CDR2 SQIVND (reference sequence). The V gene lost 2 bases and the J gene lost 5 bases, with 13 bases spanning the gap. The chain's CDR3 is CASSIRGSSNEQYF. CDR3 DNA: TGTGCCAGTAGTATAAGAGGCAGTTCCAACGAGCAGTACTTC.

J is TRBJ1-5 and V is TRBV7-8; D unclear. Trimming stripped 5 bases from V and 9 bases from J, with 17 bases between. Germline CDR1 SGHVS, CDR2 FQNEAQ. The CDR3 contains 14 residues. CDR3 sequence: CASSPTPEMRPQHF. The CDR3 nucleotides read TGTGCCAGCAGCCCCACCCCCGAAATGAGGCCCCAGCATTTT. Combining the CDR3 with reference TRBV7-8 and TRBJ1-5 gives the whole variable domain GAGVSQSPRYKVAKRGQDVALRCDPISGHVSLFWYQQALGQGPEFLTYFQNEAQLDKSGLPSDRFFAERPEGSVSTLKIQRTQQEDSAVYLCASSPTPEMRPQHFGDGTRLSIL.

The chain couples TRBV3-1 (or the pseudogene TRBV3-2) to TRBJ1-2; D is uncertain. The CDR3 spans 15 residues. Germline-derived CDR1 and CDR2 are LGHDT and YNNKEL (reference sequence). Trimming took 4 bases from V and 2 from J, leaving 14 bases between them. CDR3 loop: CASSLTNTPNYGYTF. CDR3 sequence (DNA): TGTGCCAGCAGCCTGACAAACACACCGAACTATGGCTACACCTTC.

The DNA of the CDR3 is TGTGCCAGCAGCTCTTCAAATTCCGGACAGGGAAATGAAAAACTGTTTTTT. Its protein is CASSSSNSGQGNEKLFF. The chain links TRBV7-9 to TRBJ1-4; 8 bases align to TRBD1. Germline values: CDR1 SEHNR, CDR2 FQNEAQ (reference sequence). The J segment lost 5 bases and the V segment lost 4 bases, leaving 12 bases of the junction unmatched. The CDR3 has 17 residues.